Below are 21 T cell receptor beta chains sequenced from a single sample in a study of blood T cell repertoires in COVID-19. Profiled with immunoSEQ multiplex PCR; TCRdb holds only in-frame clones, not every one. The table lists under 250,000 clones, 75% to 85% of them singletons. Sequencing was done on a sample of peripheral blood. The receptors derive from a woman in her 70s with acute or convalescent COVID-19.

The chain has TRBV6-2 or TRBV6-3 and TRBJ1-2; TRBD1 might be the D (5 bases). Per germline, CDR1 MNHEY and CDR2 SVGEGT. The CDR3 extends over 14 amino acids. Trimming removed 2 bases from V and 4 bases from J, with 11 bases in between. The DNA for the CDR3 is TGTGCCAGCAGTTACGTCCAGGGCCCCTATGGCTACACCTTC. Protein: CASSYVQGPYGYTF.

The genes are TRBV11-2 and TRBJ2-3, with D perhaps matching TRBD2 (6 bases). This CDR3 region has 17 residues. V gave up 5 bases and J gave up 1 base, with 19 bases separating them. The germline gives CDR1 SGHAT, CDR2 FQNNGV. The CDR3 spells CASSPLQWGGGTDTQYF. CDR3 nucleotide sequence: TGTGCCAGCAGCCCCCTCCAATGGGGCGGGGGCACAGATACGCAGTATTTT.

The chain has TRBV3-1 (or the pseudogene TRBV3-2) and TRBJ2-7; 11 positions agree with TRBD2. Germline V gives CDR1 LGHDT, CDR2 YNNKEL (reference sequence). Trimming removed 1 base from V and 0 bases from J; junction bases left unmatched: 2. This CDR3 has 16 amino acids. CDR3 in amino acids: CASSQGLAGTSYEQYF. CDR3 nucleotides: TGTGCCAGCAGCCAAGGACTAGCGGGGACCTCCTACGAGCAGTACTTC.

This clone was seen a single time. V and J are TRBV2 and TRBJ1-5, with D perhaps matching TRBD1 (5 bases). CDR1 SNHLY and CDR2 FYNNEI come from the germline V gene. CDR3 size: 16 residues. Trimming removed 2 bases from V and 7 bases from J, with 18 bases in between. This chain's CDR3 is CASSELVRVGRQPQHF. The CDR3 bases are TGTGCCAGCAGTGAATTGGTCAGGGTAGGCAGGCAGCCCCAGCATTTT.

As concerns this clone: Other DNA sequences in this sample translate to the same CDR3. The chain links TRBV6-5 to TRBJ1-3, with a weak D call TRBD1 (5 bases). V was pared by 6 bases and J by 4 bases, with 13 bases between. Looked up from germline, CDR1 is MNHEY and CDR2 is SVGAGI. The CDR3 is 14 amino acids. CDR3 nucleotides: TGTGCCAGCAGGGGGGGGACGGGCGGAAACACCATATATTTT. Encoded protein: CASRGGTGGNTIYF.

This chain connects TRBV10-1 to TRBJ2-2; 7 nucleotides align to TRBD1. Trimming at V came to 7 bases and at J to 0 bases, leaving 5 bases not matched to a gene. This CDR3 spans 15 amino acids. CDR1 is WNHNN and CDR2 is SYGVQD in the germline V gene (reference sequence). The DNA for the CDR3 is TGCGCCAGCACAAGTGGGACAGCGAACACCGGGGAGCTGTTTTTT. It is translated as CASTSGTANTGELFF.

The CDR3 loop is CASSNRGAELFF. DNA for the CDR3: TGTGCCAGCAGCAACCGGGGGGCCGAGCTGTTTTTT. The J gene is TRBJ2-2, the V gene TRBV7-9; D perhaps matches TRBD2 (7 bases). The CDR3 has 12 amino acids. Trimming shortened V by 5 bases and J by 11 bases, and 12 bases separated the two germline ends. Per germline, CDR1 SEHNR and CDR2 FQNEAQ (reference sequence). The full variable domain, in which reference TRBV7-9 and TRBJ2-2 provide the parts outside the CDR3, is DTGVSQNPRHKITKRGQNVTFRCDPISEHNRLYWYRQTLGQGPEFLTYFQNEAQLEKSRLLSDRFSAERPKGSFSTLEIQRTEQGDSAMYLCASSNRGAELFFGEGSRLTVL.

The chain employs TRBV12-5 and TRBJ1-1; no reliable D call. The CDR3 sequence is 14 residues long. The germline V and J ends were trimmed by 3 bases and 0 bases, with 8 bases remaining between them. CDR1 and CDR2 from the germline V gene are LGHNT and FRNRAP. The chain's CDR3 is CASGLGLLNTEAFF. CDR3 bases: TGTGCTAGTGGTTTAGGACTGCTGAACACTGAAGCTTTCTTT.

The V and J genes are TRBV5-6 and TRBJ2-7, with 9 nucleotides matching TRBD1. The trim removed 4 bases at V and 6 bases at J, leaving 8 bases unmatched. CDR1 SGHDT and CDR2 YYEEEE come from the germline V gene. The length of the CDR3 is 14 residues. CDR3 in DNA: TGTGCCAGCAGCCAAATCGGACAGGGGCTCGAGCAGTACTTC. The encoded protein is CASSQIGQGLEQYF.

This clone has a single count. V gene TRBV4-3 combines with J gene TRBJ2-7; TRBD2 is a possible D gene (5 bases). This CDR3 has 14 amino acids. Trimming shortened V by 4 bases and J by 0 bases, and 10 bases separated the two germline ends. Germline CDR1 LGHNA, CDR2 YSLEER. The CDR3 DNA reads TGCGCCAGCAGCCTCTTTACTAGCTCCTACGAGCAGTACTTC. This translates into CASSLFTSSYEQYF.

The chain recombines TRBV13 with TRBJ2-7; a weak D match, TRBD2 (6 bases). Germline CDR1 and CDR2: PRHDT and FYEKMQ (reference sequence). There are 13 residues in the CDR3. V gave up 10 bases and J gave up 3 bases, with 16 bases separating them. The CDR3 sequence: CATSSGERYEQYF. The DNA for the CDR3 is TGTGCCACATCATCGGGGGAACGCTACGAGCAGTACTTC.

CDR3 nucleotides: TGTGCCAGCAGTTACTCCCCAGGACAGGGGACTGAAGCTTTCTTT. It codes for CASSYSPGQGTEAFF. This chain joins TRBV6-5 and TRBJ1-1, with 9 bases lining up with TRBD1. The CDR3 totals 15 residues. CDR1 and CDR2 (germline): MNHEY, SVGAGI. Unmatched junction bases numbered 4, after V lost 0 bases and J lost 5 bases.

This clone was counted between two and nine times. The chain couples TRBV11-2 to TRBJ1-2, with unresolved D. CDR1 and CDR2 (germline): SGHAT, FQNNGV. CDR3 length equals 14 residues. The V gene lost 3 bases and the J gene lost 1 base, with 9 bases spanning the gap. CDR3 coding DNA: TGTGCCAGCAGCTTCCCTGCGGGTAACTATGGCTACACCTTC. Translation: CASSFPAGNYGYTF.

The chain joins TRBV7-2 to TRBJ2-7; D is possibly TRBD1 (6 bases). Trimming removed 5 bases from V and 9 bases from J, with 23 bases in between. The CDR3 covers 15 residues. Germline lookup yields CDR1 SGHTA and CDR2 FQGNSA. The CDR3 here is CASSNRDTGFLGQYF. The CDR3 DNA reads TGTGCCAGCAGCAACCGGGACACAGGGTTTTTAGGGCAGTACTTC.

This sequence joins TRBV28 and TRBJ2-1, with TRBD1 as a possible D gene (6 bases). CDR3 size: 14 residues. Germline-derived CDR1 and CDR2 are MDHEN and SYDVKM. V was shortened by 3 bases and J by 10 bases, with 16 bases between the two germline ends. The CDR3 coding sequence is TGTGCCAGCAGTTTCTCCCTTTCTGGGACAGAGCAGTTCTTC. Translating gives CASSFSLSGTEQFF.

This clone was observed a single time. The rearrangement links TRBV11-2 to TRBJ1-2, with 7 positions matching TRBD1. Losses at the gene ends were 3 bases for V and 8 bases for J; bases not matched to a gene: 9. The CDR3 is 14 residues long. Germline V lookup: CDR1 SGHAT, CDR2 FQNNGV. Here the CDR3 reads CASSFQEGAGGYTF. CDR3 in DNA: TGTGCCAGCAGCTTTCAGGAGGGGGCGGGAGGCTACACCTTC.

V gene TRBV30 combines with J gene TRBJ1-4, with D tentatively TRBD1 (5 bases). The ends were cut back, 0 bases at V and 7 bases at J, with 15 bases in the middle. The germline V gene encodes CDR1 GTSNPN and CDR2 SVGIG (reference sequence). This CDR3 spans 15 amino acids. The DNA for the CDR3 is TGTGCCTGGAGTGTAGTGGGCCTCAGGGTTGAAAAACTGTTTTTT. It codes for CAWSVVGLRVEKLFF. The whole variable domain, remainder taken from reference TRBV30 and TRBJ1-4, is SQTIHQWPATLVQPVGSPLSLECTVEGTSNPNLYWYRQAAGRGLQLLFYSVGIGQISSEVPQNLSASRPQDRQFILSSKKLLLSDSGFYLCAWSVVGLRVEKLFFGSGTQLSVL.

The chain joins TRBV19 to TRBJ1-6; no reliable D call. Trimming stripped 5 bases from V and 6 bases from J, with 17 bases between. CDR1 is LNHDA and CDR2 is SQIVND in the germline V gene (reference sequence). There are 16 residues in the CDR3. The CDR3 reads CASSFSSGGANSPLHF. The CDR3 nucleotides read TGTGCCAGTAGTTTCTCATCCGGCGGTGCTAATTCACCCCTCCACTTT.

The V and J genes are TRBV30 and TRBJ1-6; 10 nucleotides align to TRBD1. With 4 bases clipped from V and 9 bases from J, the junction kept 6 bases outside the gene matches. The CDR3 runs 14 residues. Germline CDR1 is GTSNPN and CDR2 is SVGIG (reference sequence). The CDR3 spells CAWTAGTGASPLHF. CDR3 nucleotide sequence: TGTGCCTGGACTGCCGGGACAGGGGCTTCACCCCTCCACTTT. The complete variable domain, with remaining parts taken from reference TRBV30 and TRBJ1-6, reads SQTIHQWPATLVQPVGSPLSLECTVEGTSNPNLYWYRQAAGRGLQLLFYSVGIGQISSEVPQNLSASRPQDRQFILSSKKLLLSDSGFYLCAWTAGTGASPLHFGNGTRLTVT.

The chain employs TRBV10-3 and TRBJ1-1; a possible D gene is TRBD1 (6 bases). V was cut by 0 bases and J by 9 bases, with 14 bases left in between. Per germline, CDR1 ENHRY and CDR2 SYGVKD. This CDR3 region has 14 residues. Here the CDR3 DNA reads TGTGCCATCAGTGAGTCGACTCAGGGGCCCAAAGCTTTCTTT. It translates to CAISESTQGPKAFF.

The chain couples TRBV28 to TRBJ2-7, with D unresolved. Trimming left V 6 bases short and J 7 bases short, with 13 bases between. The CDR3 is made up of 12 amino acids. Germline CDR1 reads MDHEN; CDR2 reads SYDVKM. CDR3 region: CASSLIRREQYF. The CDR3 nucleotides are TGTGCCAGCAGCCTTATCCGGCGGGAGCAGTACTTC.